The 15 T cell receptor beta chains in this list originate from one sample, sequenced in a study of blood T cell repertoires in COVID-19. Here immunoSEQ multiplex PCR was the method, and the copy in TCRdb shows in-frame clones only, minus some. Among 250,000 to 300,000 clones listed, about 93% were seen once. The material sequenced was PBMCs or T cells enriched from blood (not recorded which). Receptors originate from a woman aged 30 to 39 who had recovered from COVID-19.

CDR3 protein: CASSLSGVLTDTQYF. In DNA, the CDR3 is TGTGCCAGCAGCCTTAGCGGGGTACTCACAGATACGCAGTATTTT. This chain connects TRBV9 to TRBJ2-3, with 8 bases aligning to TRBD2. The CDR3 consists of 15 residues. Germline CDR1 reads SGDLS; CDR2 reads YYNGEE. The junction had 6 bases not matched to a gene; V was cut back by 4 bases and J by 2 bases.

CDR3 amino acids: CASSIDLRQGNVLRYEQFF. The DNA for the CDR3 is TGTGCCAGTAGTATAGATCTTCGACAGGGAAATGTGTTAAGGTATGAGCAGTTCTTC. This sequence joins TRBV19 and TRBJ2-1; 7 bases align to TRBD1. This CDR3 region has 19 residues. Germline V CDR1 and CDR2: LNHDA, SQIVND (reference sequence). V lost 0 bases, J lost 8 bases, and 19 bases stayed unmatched.

The V call is TRBV7-9, the J call TRBJ1-5; 7 bases align to TRBD1. Per germline, CDR1 SEHNR and CDR2 FQNEAQ (reference sequence). The J segment lost 3 bases and the V segment lost 5 bases, leaving 7 bases of the junction unmatched. CDR3 length: 15 residues. CDR3: CASSPDRFNNQPQHF. DNA for the CDR3: TGTGCCAGCAGCCCGGACAGGTTTAACAATCAGCCCCAGCATTTT.

In its sample, this clone was seen a few times. The chain couples TRBV28 to TRBJ2-1; the match to TRBD1 covers 9 bases. CDR3 length: 13 residues. CDR1 is MDHEN, CDR2 SYDVKM, per germline. Losses at the gene ends were 10 bases for V and 3 bases for J; bases not matched to a gene: 4. The CDR3 sequence: CATDRGYYNEQFF. In DNA form, the CDR3 reads TGTGCCACCGACAGGGGGTACTACAATGAGCAGTTCTTC.

The V call is TRBV6-5, the J call TRBJ1-3, with 8 bases identical to TRBD1. This CDR3 is 15 amino acids long. The J segment lost 4 bases and the V segment lost 6 bases, leaving 8 bases of the junction unmatched. Germline assignment: CDR1 MNHEY and CDR2 SVGAGI. The CDR3 protein is CASRSTWTGGNTIYF. The CDR3 DNA is TGTGCCAGCAGATCCACATGGACAGGGGGAAACACCATATATTTT.

The chain uses TRBV9 and TRBJ2-7; a possible D gene is TRBD2 (6 bases). Trimming left V 1 base short and J 7 bases short, with 12 bases between. Per the germline V gene, CDR1 is SGDLS and CDR2 is YYNGEE. The CDR3 runs 13 residues. This CDR3 reads CASSVKLAGEQYF. CDR3 DNA: TGTGCCAGCAGCGTAAAATTGGCGGGGGAGCAGTACTTC.

The chain combines TRBV15 with TRBJ2-7; 12 bases agree with TRBD2. Germline V gene data show CDR1 as LNHNV and CDR2 as YYDKDF (reference sequence). The CDR3 is made up of 17 amino acids. The V gene end was trimmed by 0 bases and the J gene end by 1 base; junction bases not matched to a gene: 4. For the CDR3, the DNA is TGTGCCACCAGCAGAGATTGGACTAGCGGGGATTCCTACGAGCAGTACTTC. Protein sequence: CATSRDWTSGDSYEQYF. The full variable domain, its missing parts supplied by reference TRBV15 and TRBJ2-7, is DAMVIQNPRYQVTQFGKPVTLSCSQTLNHNVMYWYQQKSSQAPKLLFHYYDKDFNNEADTPDNFQSRRPNTSFCFLDIRSPGLGDTAMYLCATSRDWTSGDSYEQYFGPGTRLTVT.

This chain uses TRBV29-1 with TRBJ2-1, with TRBD2 matching 9 bases. The CDR3 runs 16 residues. Looked up from germline, CDR1 is SQVTM and CDR2 is ANQGSEA. V lost 3 bases to trimming and J lost 6 bases; unmatched junction nucleotides: 12. The CDR3 region is CSVEGIPREGINEQFF. CDR3 sequence (DNA): TGCAGCGTTGAGGGTATCCCGCGGGAGGGTATCAATGAGCAGTTCTTC.

The J gene is TRBJ2-2, the V gene TRBV7-8, with 8 bases aligning to TRBD2. The CDR3 length is 15 residues. In germline, CDR1 is SGHVS, CDR2 FQNEAQ. The V and J ends lost 6 bases and 3 bases, in that order; junction bases with no gene match: 6. CDR3: CASRSGTRDTGELFF. CDR3 sequence (DNA): TGTGCCAGCAGGTCCGGGACTAGGGACACCGGGGAGCTGTTTTTT.

The rearrangement joins TRBV7-2 to TRBJ1-2; tentatively, D is TRBD1 (5 bases). The CDR3 consists of 14 residues. The V gene's germline CDR1 is SGHTA and CDR2 FQGNSA. V lost 5 bases and J lost 3, with 13 bases in between. The CDR3 reads CASSPGGAHYGYTF. CDR3 coding DNA: TGTGCCAGCAGCCCTGGCGGGGCTCACTATGGCTACACCTTC.

The chain has TRBV7-2 and TRBJ2-1; 11 bases line up with TRBD2. Germline CDR1 is SGHTA and CDR2 is FQGNSA. V dropped 4 bases and J dropped 8; count of bases not matched to a gene: 7. The length of the CDR3 is 15 residues. This CDR3 is CASSSLAGGPHEQFF. CDR3 nucleotide sequence: TGTGCCAGCAGCTCCTTAGCGGGAGGGCCCCATGAGCAGTTCTTC.

Written as DNA, the CDR3 is TGTGCCAGCAGCTTCTCCCTGAACACTGAAGCTTTCTTT. It translates to CASSFSLNTEAFF. The rearrangement links TRBV7-9 to TRBJ1-1; D is ambiguous. CDR3 length equals 13 residues. Trimming shortened V by 3 bases and J by 0 bases, and 5 bases separated the two germline ends. Germline values: CDR1 SEHNR, CDR2 FQNEAQ (reference sequence).

The chain recombines TRBV7-3 with TRBJ2-1, with 12 bases fitting TRBD2. With V trimmed by 4 bases and J by 7 bases, 14 bases remained unmatched. Germline CDR1 is SGHTA and CDR2 is FQGTGA. The CDR3 runs to 18 residues. The DNA of the CDR3 is TGTGCCAGCAGCTCGCAATCACAACTAGCGGGAGGTTGGAATGAGCAGTTCTTC. This encodes CASSSQSQLAGGWNEQFF.

The rearrangement links TRBV5-4 to TRBJ1-1; perhaps TRBD1 as D (5 bases). Germline V gives CDR1 SGHNT, CDR2 YYREEE (reference sequence). Trimming stripped 0 bases from V and 4 bases from J, with 16 bases between. The CDR3 runs 16 residues. This CDR3 reads CASSLGGRGFSTEAFF. For the CDR3, the DNA is TGTGCCAGCAGCTTGGGAGGAAGGGGCTTTAGCACTGAAGCTTTCTTT.

The chain couples TRBV6-5 to TRBJ2-3; D may be TRBD1 (6 bases). V shed 3 bases and J shed 3 bases, with 13 bases lying between them. Germline CDR1 MNHEY, CDR2 SVGAGI. CDR3 length equals 15 residues. The CDR3 loop reads CASSYQARGTDTQYF. The CDR3 nucleotides are TGTGCCAGCAGTTATCAGGCCAGGGGAACAGATACGCAGTATTTT.